One and the same sample provided the 20 T cell receptor beta chains below, sequenced in a study. TCRdb re-analysed the RT-PCR reads in MiXCR, keeping a single row per CDR3 protein. This table holds approximately 720,000 distinct CDR3 sequences, around 14% found once. Input material: memory CD4+ T cells from blood. Source of these receptors: a female donor in good health, serving as a healthy control.

This clonotype was seen a few times. The chain joins TRBV7-2 to TRBJ2-3; 8 bases are shared with TRBD2. Germline V gene lookup returns CDR1 SGHTA and CDR2 FQGNSA. The CDR3 covers 14 residues. V lost 6 bases to trimming and J lost 3 bases; unmatched junction nucleotides: 5. CDR3 protein: CASRPGRGTDTQYF. CDR3 sequence (DNA): TGTGCCAGCAGACCCGGGAGGGGGACAGATACGCAGTATTTT.

This clonotype was observed at least ten times. The chain couples TRBV12-3 or TRBV12-4 to TRBJ1-1, with 10 bases lining up with TRBD1. This CDR3 spans 15 amino acids. With 5 bases clipped from V and 1 base from J, the junction kept 4 bases outside the gene matches. The CDR3 region has the DNA TGTGCCAGCAGTCCTCGGACAGGGGGGAACACTGAAGCTTTCTTT. Amino acids: CASSPRTGGNTEAFF.

Concerning this clonotype: A much more abundant neighbour one base away suggests this may be a read error. The chain links TRBV25-1 to TRBJ2-5; D ambiguous. This CDR3 contains 11 residues. V lost 6 bases to trimming and J lost 2 bases, with 4 bases between them. Germline V gene lookup returns CDR1 MGHDK and CDR2 SYGVNS. The chain's CDR3 is CASRVQETQYF. The CDR3 region has the DNA TGTGCCAGCAGGGTTCAAGAGACCCAGTACTTC. Variable domain in full (rest from reference TRBV25-1 and TRBJ2-5): EADIYQTPRYLVIGTGKKITLECSQTMGHDKMYWYQQDPGMELHLIHYSYGVNSTEKGDLSSESTVSRIRTEHFPLTLESARPSHTSQYLCASRVQETQYFGPGTRLLVL.

The CDR3 here is CASSLGIVSQAFF. The CDR3 DNA follows: TGTGCCAGCAGCTTGGGAATCGTATCCCAAGCTTTCTTT. The chain recombines TRBV5-5 with TRBJ1-1; D unresolved. Trimming took 0 bases from V and 9 from J, leaving 12 bases between them. The CDR3 contains 13 residues. CDR1 SGHKS and CDR2 YYEKEE come from the germline V gene (reference sequence).

Ten or more counts support this clonotype. V gene TRBV20-1 combines with J gene TRBJ2-1; 16 bases agree with TRBD2. V gave up 5 bases and J gave up 9 bases; unmatched junction bases: 4. This CDR3 spans 14 amino acids. Germline CDR1 and CDR2: DFQATT and SNEGSKA (reference sequence). The CDR3 protein is CSASGTSGRVEQFF. CDR3 sequence (DNA): TGCAGTGCTTCCGGGACTAGCGGGAGGGTTGAGCAGTTCTTC.

The gene calls are TRBV7-2 and TRBJ2-5; 9 bases are shared with TRBD1. The CDR3 spans 15 residues. Germline lookup yields CDR1 SGHTA and CDR2 FQGNSA. With V trimmed by 5 bases and J by 5 bases, 9 bases remained unmatched. The CDR3 here is CASSRNGQGHETQYF. In DNA form, the CDR3 reads TGTGCCAGCAGCCGGAACGGACAGGGGCACGAGACCCAGTACTTC.

The chain is built from TRBV6-5 and TRBJ1-2; unclear D gene. CDR1 MNHEY and CDR2 SVGAGI come from the germline V gene. The V end lost 0 bases, the J end lost 5 bases, and 10 bases lay between the germline ends. This CDR3 contains 14 residues. This CDR3 is CASSYSNGPYGYTF. Here the CDR3 DNA reads TGTGCCAGCAGTTACTCGAACGGACCATATGGCTACACCTTC.

The table lists this clonotype with a few counts. The V call is TRBV5-1, the J call TRBJ2-7; D not certain. Deletions cut 0 bases from V and 0 bases from J, with 10 bases between. Germline V gene data show CDR1 as SGHRS and CDR2 as YFSETQ. The CDR3 is made up of 15 amino acids. CDR3 loop: CASSLGRLGSYEQYF. In DNA, the CDR3 is TGCGCCAGCAGCTTGGGGCGGTTGGGCTCCTACGAGCAGTACTTC. The full variable domain, its missing parts supplied by reference TRBV5-1 and TRBJ2-7, is KAGVTQTPRYLIKTRGQQVTLSCSPISGHRSVSWYQQTPGQGLQFLFEYFSETQRNKGNFPGRFSGRQFSNSRSEMNVSTLELGDSALYLCASSLGRLGSYEQYFGPGTRLTVT.

This clonotype was counted only a few times. The chain joins TRBV7-2 to TRBJ2-1; 11 nucleotides line up with TRBD2. The junction had 9 bases not matched to a gene; V was cut back by 6 bases and J by 8 bases. This CDR3 has 15 amino acids. Germline V gene data show CDR1 as SGHTA and CDR2 as FQGNSA. The CDR3 reads CASRSSSGRSYEQFF. The CDR3 DNA reads TGTGCCAGCAGGTCTTCTAGCGGGAGGTCCTATGAGCAGTTCTTC. Using reference TRBV7-2 and TRBJ2-1 for the parts outside the CDR3, the full variable domain is GAGVSQSPSNKVTEKGKDVELRCDPISGHTALYWYRQSLGQGLEFLIYFQGNSAPDKSGLPSDRFSAERTGGSVSTLTIQRTQQEDSAVYLCASRSSSGRSYEQFFGPGTRLTVL.

V usage is TRBV10-3 and J usage is TRBJ2-1, with D tentatively TRBD2 (6 bases). The CDR3 length is 18 residues. Per germline, CDR1 ENHRY and CDR2 SYGVKD. Trimming pared 9 bases from V and 0 bases from J, leaving 24 bases between. The CDR3 bases are TGTGCCATTTATAATGGCAGGACTAATCCGAGCTCCTACAATGAGCAGTTCTTC. Protein product: CAIYNGRTNPSSYNEQFF.

This sequence joins TRBV10-3 and TRBJ2-2, with unresolved D. In germline, CDR1 is ENHRY, CDR2 SYGVKD. The germline V and J ends were trimmed by 5 bases and 6 bases, with 16 bases remaining between them. The CDR3 covers 15 residues. DNA of the CDR3: TGTGCCATCAGTCCCCGGGTTTCCCCGGCCGGGGAGCTGTTTTTT. It yields the protein CAISPRVSPAGELFF.

V gene TRBV20-1 combines with J gene TRBJ2-5; TRBD2 agrees at 10 bases. CDR1 and CDR2 (germline): DFQATT, SNEGSKA (reference sequence). The J segment lost 4 bases and the V segment lost 1 base, leaving 6 bases of the junction unmatched. The CDR3 covers 15 residues. CDR3 nucleotides: TGCAGTGCTAGAGCAGAGCGGGGGGGCCCAGAGACCCAGTACTTC. Residues: CSARAERGGPETQYF.

The rearrangement uses TRBV6-2 or TRBV6-3 and TRBJ2-7; D ambiguous. There are 14 residues in the CDR3. Trimming removed 7 bases at V and 0 bases at J, with 13 bases between. In germline, CDR1 is MNHEY, CDR2 SVGEGT. Here the CDR3 reads CASTDLGSSYEQYF. DNA of the CDR3: TGTGCCAGCACCGACTTAGGCTCCTCCTACGAGCAGTACTTC.

This clonotype was picked up many times. The chain links TRBV20-1 to TRBJ1-1, with D possibly TRBD1 on 6 matching bases. The CDR3 covers 14 residues. The germline V gene has CDR1 DFQATT and CDR2 SNEGSKA (reference sequence). Trimming pared 3 bases from V and 2 bases from J, leaving 13 bases between. The CDR3 nucleotides are TGCAGTGCTAGGCCGGCAGGGGCAAACACTGAAGCTTTCTTT. The encoded protein is CSARPAGANTEAFF.

This clonotype was counted between two and nine times. The CDR3 DNA follows: TGTGCCAGCAGTTTATTGGAAGGTTATAATTCACCCCTCCACTTT. Protein: CASSLLEGYNSPLHF. The chain is built from TRBV27 and TRBJ1-6; no clear D gene. V lost 1 base, J lost 4 bases, and 8 bases lay in between. Germline V CDR1 and CDR2: MNHEY, SMNVEV (reference sequence). There are 15 residues in the CDR3.

This clonotype was seen many times. The chain combines TRBV7-8 with TRBJ2-3; D may be TRBD2 (5 bases). Trimming left V 0 bases short and J 0 bases short, with 13 bases between. CDR3 length: 17 amino acids. Germline V gene data show CDR1 as SGHVS and CDR2 as FQNEAQ. The chain's CDR3 is CASSLAAGGISTDTQYF. CDR3 nucleotide sequence: TGTGCCAGCAGCTTAGCCGCAGGAGGCATCAGCACAGATACGCAGTATTTT.

V usage is TRBV20-1 and J usage is TRBJ2-3; tentative D call: TRBD2 (5 bases). The CDR3 is 14 amino acids. Trimming cost V 1 base and J 2 bases, with 10 bases left between them. Germline assignment: CDR1 DFQATT and CDR2 SNEGSKA (reference sequence). Written as DNA, the CDR3 is TGCAGTGCTAGAGTAGCGAGGGCCACAGATACGCAGTATTTT. Encoded protein: CSARVARATDTQYF.

This clonotype was seen a handful of times. V gene TRBV7-2 combines with J gene TRBJ2-7; D is ambiguous. There are 12 residues in the CDR3. V lost 7 bases to trimming and J lost 3 bases, with 10 bases between them. Germline V gives CDR1 SGHTA, CDR2 FQGNSA. The CDR3 protein is CASINPGYEQYF. DNA of the CDR3: TGTGCCAGCATCAACCCGGGCTACGAGCAGTACTTC.

This clonotype has more than one count but fewer than ten. The chain carries TRBV12-3 or TRBV12-4 and TRBJ1-2; D gene unclear. The CDR3 extends over 12 amino acids. V lost 4 bases and J 8 bases, leaving 11 bases between the germline ends. CDR3 DNA: TGTGCCAGCAGTTCTGAAGCTGGCGGCTACACCTTC. Residues: CASSSEAGGYTF.

There are a few counts of this clonotype. The chain combines TRBV7-2 with TRBJ1-5, with 9 nucleotides matching TRBD1. Germline trimming cut 5 bases from V and 6 bases from J; bases unmatched to any gene: 8. The CDR3 loop spans 15 amino acids. Germline lookup yields CDR1 SGHTA and CDR2 FQGNSA. In DNA form, the CDR3 reads TGTGCCAGCAGCAGAGGGACAGGGACCGGTCAGCCCCAGCATTTT. The encoded protein is CASSRGTGTGQPQHF.